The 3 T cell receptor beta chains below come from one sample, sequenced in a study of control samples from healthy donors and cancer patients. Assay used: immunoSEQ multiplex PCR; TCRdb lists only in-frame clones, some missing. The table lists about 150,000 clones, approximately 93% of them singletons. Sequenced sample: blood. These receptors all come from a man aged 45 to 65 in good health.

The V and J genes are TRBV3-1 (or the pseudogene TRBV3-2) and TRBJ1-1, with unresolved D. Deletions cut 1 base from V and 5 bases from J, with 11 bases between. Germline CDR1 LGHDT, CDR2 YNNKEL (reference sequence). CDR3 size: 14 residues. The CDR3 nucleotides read TGTGCCAGCAGCCAAGTGCTAACGGGGACTGAAGCTTTCTTT. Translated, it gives CASSQVLTGTEAFF.

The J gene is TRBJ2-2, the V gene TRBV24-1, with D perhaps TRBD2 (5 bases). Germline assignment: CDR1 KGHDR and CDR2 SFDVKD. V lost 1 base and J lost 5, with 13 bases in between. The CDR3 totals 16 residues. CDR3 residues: CATSDLGPTRTGELFF. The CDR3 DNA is TGTGCCACCAGTGATTTAGGCCCTACTAGAACCGGGGAGCTGTTTTTT.

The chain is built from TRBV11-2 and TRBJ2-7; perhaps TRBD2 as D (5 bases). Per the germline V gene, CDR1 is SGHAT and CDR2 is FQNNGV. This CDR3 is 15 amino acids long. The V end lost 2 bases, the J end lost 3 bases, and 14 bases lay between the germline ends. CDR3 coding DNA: TGTGCCAGCAGCTTAACCGAAGCTGGAGGCTACGAGCAGTACTTC. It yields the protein CASSLTEAGGYEQYF.